This TCR beta chain is from a study of blood T cell repertoires in COVID-19. This CDR3 spans 14 amino acids. Germline CDR1 and CDR2: MNHEY and SMNVEV (reference sequence). The ends were cut back, 11 bases at V and 3 bases at J, with 19 bases in the middle. Measured with immunoSEQ multiplex PCR; TCRdb has only the in-frame clones, and not every one. The repertoire holds roughly 80,000 clones, with 75% to 90% as singletons. This clone turned up a few times. The V and J genes are TRBV27 and TRBJ1-1, with D unclear. The TCR was taken from a human donor in a cohort sampled during active COVID-19. The sample consisted of peripheral blood. CDR3 loop: CASSFSGSYTEAFF. DNA of the CDR3: TGTGCCTCCAGTTTTAGCGGGAGTTACACTGAAGCTTTCTTT.